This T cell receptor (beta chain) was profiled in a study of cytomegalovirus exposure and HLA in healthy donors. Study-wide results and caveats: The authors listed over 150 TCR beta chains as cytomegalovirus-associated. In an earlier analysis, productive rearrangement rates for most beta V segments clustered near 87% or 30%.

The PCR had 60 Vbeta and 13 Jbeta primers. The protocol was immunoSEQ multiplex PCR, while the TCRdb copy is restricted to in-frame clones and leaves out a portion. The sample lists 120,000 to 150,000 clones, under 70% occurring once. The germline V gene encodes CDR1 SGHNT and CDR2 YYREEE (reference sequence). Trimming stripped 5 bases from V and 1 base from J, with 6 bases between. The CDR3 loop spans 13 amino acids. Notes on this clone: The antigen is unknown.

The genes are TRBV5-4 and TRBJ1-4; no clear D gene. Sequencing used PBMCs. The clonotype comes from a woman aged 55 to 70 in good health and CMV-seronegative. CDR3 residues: CASRNITNEKLFF. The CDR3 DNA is TGTGCCAGCAGAAACATAACTAATGAAAAACTGTTTTTT.